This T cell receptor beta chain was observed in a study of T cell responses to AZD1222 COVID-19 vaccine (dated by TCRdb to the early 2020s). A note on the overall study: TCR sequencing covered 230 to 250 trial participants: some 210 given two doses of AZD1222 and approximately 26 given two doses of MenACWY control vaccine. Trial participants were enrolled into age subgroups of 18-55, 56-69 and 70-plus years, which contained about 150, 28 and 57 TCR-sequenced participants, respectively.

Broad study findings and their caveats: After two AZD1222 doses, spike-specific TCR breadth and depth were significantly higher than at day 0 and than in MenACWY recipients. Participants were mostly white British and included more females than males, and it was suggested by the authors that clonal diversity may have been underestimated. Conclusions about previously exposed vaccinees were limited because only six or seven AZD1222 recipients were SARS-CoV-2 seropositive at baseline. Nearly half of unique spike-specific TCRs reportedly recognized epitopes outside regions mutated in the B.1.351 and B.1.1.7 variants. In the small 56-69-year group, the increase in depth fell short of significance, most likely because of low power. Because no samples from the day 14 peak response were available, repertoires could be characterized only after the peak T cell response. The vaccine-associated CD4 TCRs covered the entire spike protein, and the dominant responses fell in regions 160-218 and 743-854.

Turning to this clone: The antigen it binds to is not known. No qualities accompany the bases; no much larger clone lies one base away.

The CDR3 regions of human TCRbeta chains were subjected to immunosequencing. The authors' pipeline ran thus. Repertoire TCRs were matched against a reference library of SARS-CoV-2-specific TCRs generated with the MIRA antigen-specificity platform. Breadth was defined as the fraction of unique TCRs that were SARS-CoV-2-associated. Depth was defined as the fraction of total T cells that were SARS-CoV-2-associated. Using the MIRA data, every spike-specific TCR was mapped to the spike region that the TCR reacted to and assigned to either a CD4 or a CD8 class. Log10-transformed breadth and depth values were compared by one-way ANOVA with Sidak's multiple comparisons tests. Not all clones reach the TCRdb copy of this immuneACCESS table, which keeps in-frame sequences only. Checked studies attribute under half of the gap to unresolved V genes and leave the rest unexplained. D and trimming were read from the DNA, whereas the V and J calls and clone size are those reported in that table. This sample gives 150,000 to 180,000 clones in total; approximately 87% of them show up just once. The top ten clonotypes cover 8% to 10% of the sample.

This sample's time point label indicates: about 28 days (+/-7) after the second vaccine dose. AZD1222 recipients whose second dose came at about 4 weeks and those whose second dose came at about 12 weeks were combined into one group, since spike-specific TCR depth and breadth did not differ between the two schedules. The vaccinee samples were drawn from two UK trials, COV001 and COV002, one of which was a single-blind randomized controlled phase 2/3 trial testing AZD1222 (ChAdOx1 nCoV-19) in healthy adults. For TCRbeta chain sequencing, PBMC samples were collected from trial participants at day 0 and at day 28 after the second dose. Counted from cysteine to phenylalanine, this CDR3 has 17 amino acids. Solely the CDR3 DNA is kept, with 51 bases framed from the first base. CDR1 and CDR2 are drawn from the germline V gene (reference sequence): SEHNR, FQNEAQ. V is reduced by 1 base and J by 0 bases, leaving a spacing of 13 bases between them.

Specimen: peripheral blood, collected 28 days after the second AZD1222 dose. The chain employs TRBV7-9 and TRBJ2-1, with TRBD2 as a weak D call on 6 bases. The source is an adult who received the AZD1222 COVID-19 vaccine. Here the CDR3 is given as CASSLGGLGGSYNEQFF. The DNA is TGTGCCAGCAGCTTAGGGGGCCTGGGGGGCTCCTACAATGAGCAGTTCTTC.